What follows are 12 T cell receptor beta chains derived from one specimen sequenced in a study of beta chain features in type 1 diabetes. Every isolated RNA sample was fully reverse transcribed, so sequencing captured expressed TCRB transcripts. Sequencing was performed with immunoSEQ multiplex PCR; in TCRdb, only in-frame clones are kept and a portion is missing. The data hold about half a million clones, with about an eighth observed a single time. Source material: naive CD4+ T cells from blood. These TCRs come from a woman under 30 in good health.

The chain links TRBV27 to TRBJ2-1, with D perhaps assigned TRBD1 or TRBD2 (5 bases each). Germline-derived CDR1 and CDR2 are MNHEY and SMNVEV (reference sequence). V shed 5 bases and J shed 3 bases, with 14 bases lying between them. The CDR3 length is 15 residues. CDR3 sequence: CASSPPGTIYNEQFF. The CDR3 coding sequence is TGTGCCAGCAGTCCCCCCGGGACGATCTACAATGAGCAGTTCTTC.

The V gene is TRBV27, the J gene TRBJ1-6; 7 nucleotides align to TRBD1. The germline V gene encodes CDR1 MNHEY and CDR2 SMNVEV (reference sequence). The CDR3 extends over 17 amino acids. V dropped 3 bases and J dropped 9; count of bases not matched to a gene: 14. The CDR3 bases are TGTGCCAGCAGTTTCGGCACGAACAGGGGTCGGAGTTCACCCCTCCACTTT. Amino acids: CASSFGTNRGRSSPLHF.

The V gene is TRBV9, the J gene TRBJ2-2; 7 bases are shared with TRBD2. The CDR3 covers 17 residues. The V gene's germline CDR1 is SGDLS and CDR2 YYNGEE. V dropped 3 bases and J dropped 1; count of bases not matched to a gene: 9. CDR3 loop: CASSAAETSRNTGELFF. The CDR3 DNA follows: TGTGCCAGCAGCGCCGCCGAGACTAGCCGGAACACCGGGGAGCTGTTTTTT.

This clone was observed a few times. This chain links TRBV4-3 with TRBJ2-7; D ambiguous. This CDR3 is built from 15 residues. Germline assignment: CDR1 LGHNA and CDR2 YSLEER. Trimming took off 1 base at V and 3 bases at J, with 13 bases between the two ends. CDR3 amino acids: CASSQVDHRDYEQYF. The CDR3 DNA follows: TGCGCCAGCAGCCAAGTAGACCACAGAGACTACGAGCAGTACTTC.

The V and J genes are TRBV7-6 and TRBJ2-5; TRBD1 matches 8 bases. V lost 5 bases to trimming and J lost 3 bases; unmatched junction nucleotides: 14. CDR3 length equals 17 residues. CDR1 SGHVS and CDR2 FNYEAQ come from the germline V gene. The CDR3 DNA sequence: TGTGCCAGCAGCCGCACCCTTCGGACAGGGCATAAAGAGACCCAGTACTTC. Encoded protein: CASSRTLRTGHKETQYF.

The rearrangement uses TRBV7-9 and TRBJ2-7; 7 nucleotides align to TRBD1. V trimming: 2 bases; J trimming: 6 bases; junction bases outside the gene matches: 4. Germline CDR1 and CDR2: SEHNR and FQNEAQ (reference sequence). This CDR3 comprises 13 residues. CDR3 DNA: TGTGCCAGCAGCTTAACAGGGGTGGGCGAGCAGTACGTC. This translates into CASSLTGVGEQYV.

This clone has more than one count but fewer than ten. J is TRBJ2-5 and V is TRBV29-1; tentatively, D is TRBD2 (5 bases). Trimming removed 7 bases from V and 5 bases from J, with 20 bases in between. The CDR3 contains 14 residues. Germline lookup yields CDR1 SQVTM and CDR2 ANQGSEA. As DNA, the CDR3 is TGCAGCGGGGCCCTTGAGGGCGATGGGGAGACCCAGTACTTC. Its protein product is CSGALEGDGETQYF.

This clone was picked up a small number of times. This rearrangement joins TRBV7-2 to TRBJ2-7, with unresolved D. The CDR3 totals 13 residues. Germline CDR1 is SGHTA and CDR2 is FQGNSA. CDR3 nucleotides: TGTGCCAGCAGCTTAGAGAGGAAGACCGGAGTGGTCGTC. Its protein product is CASSLERKTGVVV.

The chain uses TRBV7-9 and TRBJ2-2; unclear D gene. Per germline, CDR1 SEHNR and CDR2 FQNEAQ (reference sequence). The CDR3 is 19 residues long. Trimming shortened V by 0 bases and J by 0 bases, and 17 bases separated the two germline ends. The CDR3 DNA follows: TGTGCCAGCAGCTTAGCTTGGTACAGAGGTTCCGCGAACACCGGGGAGCTGTTTTTT. Protein: CASSLAWYRGSANTGELFF.

This clone turned up a few times. This rearrangement joins TRBV11-2 to TRBJ1-1; no clear D. With 2 bases removed from V and 0 bases from J, the gap between germline ends came to 4 bases. Per the germline V gene, CDR1 is SGHAT and CDR2 is FQNNGV. CDR3 length equals 13 residues. CDR3 sequence reads: CASSLTLNTEAFF. CDR3 DNA: TGTGCCAGCAGCTTAACACTGAACACTGAAGCTTTCTTT.

The chain joins TRBV11-2 to TRBJ2-1, with D perhaps assigned TRBD1 or TRBD2 (6 bases each). From germline, CDR1 is SGHAT and CDR2 FQNNGV. The CDR3 is made up of 16 amino acids. Trimming shortened V by 5 bases and J by 0 bases, and 14 bases separated the two germline ends. The CDR3 DNA sequence: TGTGCCAGCAGCCTAACGGGGGCAAGCTCCTACAATGAGCAGTTCTTC. It is translated as CASSLTGASSYNEQFF. Full variable domain (remainder filled in from reference TRBV11-2 and TRBJ2-1): EAGVAQSPRYKIIEKRQSVAFWCNPISGHATLYWYQQILGQGPKLLIQFQNNGVVDDSQLPKDRFSAERLKGVDSTLKIQPAKLEDSAVYLCASSLTGASSYNEQFFGPGTRLTVL.

This chain uses TRBV6-5 with TRBJ2-1, with 7 bases lining up with TRBD1. The length of the CDR3 is 12 residues. The V segment lost 0 bases and the J segment 11 bases; nucleotides outside the gene matches: 1. Germline V gene data show CDR1 as MNHEY and CDR2 as SVGAGI. The DNA of the CDR3 is TGTGCCAGCAGTTACTCGACAGGGCAGCAGTTCTTC. This translates into CASSYSTGQQFF.